Listed below are T cell receptor beta chains from one sample, sequenced in a study of T cell responses to AZD1222 COVID-19 vaccine. TCRdb keeps only in-frame clones here, not all; method: immunoSEQ multiplex PCR. The sample has 45,000 to 60,000 clones; about 90% are singletons. The material was peripheral blood, obtained on day 0 of AZD1222 vaccination. These receptors were collected from an adult in good health. CDR3s include the opening cysteine and the closing phenylalanine or tryptophan. Each record gives: V gene, CDR3 length, D gene, J gene, clone size, CDR3 DNA, CDR3 protein. The D gene is left open where the match is weak. Clone size is given for some rows only: seen once, a few or many times, or a class if the clone is expanded.

v_gene: TRBV4-1; len: 16; d_gene: .; j_gene: TRBJ2-7; abundance: .; CDR3nt: TGCGCCAGCAGCCAATGGGGGGCGTGGGGAGGCGACGAGCAGTACTTC; CDR3aa: CASSQWGAWGGDEQYF
v_gene: TRBV19; len: 15; d_gene: TRBD2; j_gene: TRBJ2-7; abundance: .; CDR3nt: TGTGCCAGTAGTATAGCAGGGACTACAAGCTACGAGCAGTACTTC; CDR3aa: CASSIAGTTSYEQYF
v_gene: TRBV28; len: 17; d_gene: TRBD1; j_gene: TRBJ1-2; abundance: once; CDR3nt: TGTGCCAGCAGTTTCCCCCGGCCGAAACAGGGGAGCCATGGCTACACCTTC; CDR3aa: CASSFPRPKQGSHGYTF
v_gene: TRBV24-1; len: 16; d_gene: .; j_gene: TRBJ2-5; abundance: .; CDR3nt: TGTGCCACCAGTGATTTGCAATTCGGAGGTGAAGAGACCCAGTACTTC; CDR3aa: CATSDLQFGGEETQYF
v_gene: TRBV28; len: 14; d_gene: TRBD1; j_gene: TRBJ1-2; abundance: .; CDR3nt: TGTGCCAGCAGGGGACAGGGGTTTACCTCTGGCTACACCTTC; CDR3aa: CASRGQGFTSGYTF
v_gene: TRBV29-1; len: 14; d_gene: TRBD1; j_gene: TRBJ2-5; abundance: .; CDR3nt: TGCAGCGTTAGCGCCGGGACAGCCGCGGAGACCCAGTACTTC; CDR3aa: CSVSAGTAAETQYF
v_gene: TRBV28; len: 15; d_gene: TRBD1; j_gene: TRBJ2-3; abundance: .; CDR3nt: TGTGCCAGCAGTCTCGGACAGGGGGCGGCAGATACGCAGTATTTT; CDR3aa: CASSLGQGAADTQYF
v_gene: TRBV2; len: 14; d_gene: .; j_gene: TRBJ1-3; abundance: .; CDR3nt: TGTGCCAGCAGTGGTATCAGGGGAGGAAACACCATATATTTT; CDR3aa: CASSGIRGGNTIYF
v_gene: TRBV28; len: 16; d_gene: .; j_gene: TRBJ2-2; abundance: .; CDR3nt: TGTGCCAGCAGTACCCGGTTGGGGGGGGCGGACGGGGAGCTGTTTTTT; CDR3aa: CASSTRLGGADGELFF
v_gene: TRBV15; len: 14; d_gene: TRBD2; j_gene: TRBJ2-7; abundance: .; CDR3nt: TGTGCCACCAGCAGCGGGAGGGCAACCTACGAGCAGTACTTC; CDR3aa: CATSSGRATYEQYF
v_gene: TRBV30; len: 11; d_gene: .; j_gene: TRBJ2-7; abundance: .; CDR3nt: TGTGCCTGGAGTGATCACCACGAGCAGTACTTC; CDR3aa: CAWSDHHEQYF
v_gene: TRBV11-3; len: 12; d_gene: .; j_gene: TRBJ2-5; abundance: .; CDR3nt: TGTGCCAGCAGCGACTCCGACGGGACCCAGTACTTC; CDR3aa: CASSDSDGTQYF
v_gene: TRBV9; len: 15; d_gene: .; j_gene: TRBJ1-2; abundance: .; CDR3nt: TGTGCCAGCAGCGTATCGACACATCCGAACTATGGCTACACCTTC; CDR3aa: CASSVSTHPNYGYTF
v_gene: TRBV10-3; len: 13; d_gene: .; j_gene: TRBJ1-1; abundance: few; CDR3nt: TGTGCCATCGGCGCGGGTGATCGCACTGAAGCTTTCTTT; CDR3aa: CAIGAGDRTEAFF
v_gene: TRBV5-1; len: 17; d_gene: TRBD1; j_gene: TRBJ1-1; abundance: .; CDR3nt: TGCGCCAGCAGCTTGGAATCCTGGACAGGGCGAGGGGCTGAAGCTTTCTTT; CDR3aa: CASSLESWTGRGAEAFF
v_gene: TRBV19; len: 15; d_gene: TRBD1; j_gene: TRBJ2-7; abundance: .; CDR3nt: TGTGCCAGTAGTATAGGGACAGGGGTTCCCTACGAGCAGTACTTC; CDR3aa: CASSIGTGVPYEQYF
v_gene: TRBV4-1; len: 15; d_gene: .; j_gene: TRBJ1-5; abundance: .; CDR3nt: TGCGCCAGCAGCCAAGTCCTAGGAGGGGAGCAGCCCCAGCATTTT; CDR3aa: CASSQVLGGEQPQHF
v_gene: TRBV16; len: 14; d_gene: .; j_gene: TRBJ1-1; abundance: .; CDR3nt: TGTGCCAGCGGTACCCAGACAGTCAACACTGAAGCTTTCTTT; CDR3aa: CASGTQTVNTEAFF
v_gene: TRBV6-5; len: 13; d_gene: .; j_gene: TRBJ1-1; abundance: .; CDR3nt: TGTGCCAGCAGGCGAGGGCAAGACACTGAAGCTTTCTTT; CDR3aa: CASRRGQDTEAFF
v_gene: TRBV18; len: 13; d_gene: .; j_gene: TRBJ1-3; abundance: .; CDR3nt: TGTGCCAGCTCACCACAGGGCGGAAACACCATATATTTT; CDR3aa: CASSPQGGNTIYF
v_gene: TRBV13; len: 14; d_gene: .; j_gene: TRBJ2-7; abundance: few; CDR3nt: TGTGCCAGCAGCAACCCGGACCGAGCCTACGAGCAGTACTTC; CDR3aa: CASSNPDRAYEQYF
v_gene: TRBV7-8; len: 14; d_gene: .; j_gene: TRBJ1-2; abundance: .; CDR3nt: TGTGCCAGCAGCTTTTACGGGACGGACGGTGGCTACACCTTC; CDR3aa: CASSFYGTDGGYTF
v_gene: TRBV7-3; len: 16; d_gene: TRBD2; j_gene: TRBJ2-2; abundance: .; CDR3nt: TGTGCCAGCAGCTGGGGACTAGCGGGAGTCACCGGGGAGCTGTTTTTT; CDR3aa: CASSWGLAGVTGELFF
v_gene: TRBV9; len: 15; d_gene: .; j_gene: TRBJ1-3; abundance: once; CDR3nt: TGTGCCAGCAGCTTGGCGGGAGCTTCTGGAAACACCATATATTTT; CDR3aa: CASSLAGASGNTIYF
v_gene: TRBV28; len: 14; d_gene: .; j_gene: TRBJ2-1; abundance: few; CDR3nt: TGTGCCAGCAAAAACCGTAGACTCGCGAATGAGCAGTTCTTC; CDR3aa: CASKNRRLANEQFF
v_gene: TRBV6-4; len: 15; d_gene: TRBD2; j_gene: TRBJ2-7; abundance: few; CDR3nt: TGTGCCAGCAGTGACTCAGCGGGAGGCTCCTACGAGCAGTACTTC; CDR3aa: CASSDSAGGSYEQYF
v_gene: TRBV7-3; len: 15; d_gene: .; j_gene: TRBJ2-7; abundance: .; CDR3nt: TGTGCCAGCAGCCTAAGTCACGGGAGAGGTAACGAGCAGTACTTC; CDR3aa: CASSLSHGRGNEQYF
v_gene: TRBV28; len: 14; d_gene: .; j_gene: TRBJ1-2; abundance: few; CDR3nt: TGTGCCAGCACGGACGGGAAAGCTAACTATGGCTACACCTTC; CDR3aa: CASTDGKANYGYTF
v_gene: TRBV12-3/TRBV12-4; len: 12; d_gene: .; j_gene: TRBJ2-2; abundance: .; CDR3nt: TGTGCCAGCAGCACTATCACCGGGGAGCTGTTTTTT; CDR3aa: CASSTITGELFF
v_gene: TRBV7-9; len: 16; d_gene: .; j_gene: TRBJ1-6; abundance: .; CDR3nt: TGTGCCAGCAGCGTCCTGACTGAGCAGGGAATGTTACCCCTCCACTTT; CDR3aa: CASSVLTEQGMLPLHF
v_gene: TRBV28; len: 15; d_gene: TRBD1; j_gene: TRBJ1-5; abundance: .; CDR3nt: TGTGCCAGCAGTACAGGGGGCTCCGGCAATCAGCCCCAGCATTTT; CDR3aa: CASSTGGSGNQPQHF
v_gene: TRBV4-1; len: 16; d_gene: .; j_gene: TRBJ2-7; abundance: .; CDR3nt: TGCGCCAGCAGCCTAGCGTGGGACCAGTCGATCTACGAGCAGTACTTC; CDR3aa: CASSLAWDQSIYEQYF
v_gene: TRBV18; len: 13; d_gene: .; j_gene: TRBJ1-1; abundance: once; CDR3nt: TGTGCCAGCTCACCGGCCAGCAACACTGAAGCTTTCTTT; CDR3aa: CASSPASNTEAFF
v_gene: TRBV7-8; len: 13; d_gene: .; j_gene: TRBJ1-1; abundance: .; CDR3nt: TGTGCCAGCAGCTTAGAGGCGAACACTGAAGCTTTCTTT; CDR3aa: CASSLEANTEAFF
v_gene: TRBV29-1; len: 21; d_gene: TRBD2; j_gene: TRBJ2-1; abundance: .; CDR3nt: TGCAGCGTTAAAACACTATATCGGGGACTAGCGGGAGGGAGCTCCTACAATGAGCAGTTCTTC; CDR3aa: CSVKTLYRGLAGGSSYNEQFF
v_gene: TRBV5-1; len: 16; d_gene: TRBD1; j_gene: TRBJ1-2; abundance: .; CDR3nt: TGCGCCAGCAGCCCTAACTCAGGGGGCGCGTACTATGGCTACACCTTC; CDR3aa: CASSPNSGGAYYGYTF
v_gene: TRBV11-2; len: 14; d_gene: .; j_gene: TRBJ2-7; abundance: .; CDR3nt: TGTGCCAGCAGCTTAGTGATGCGCCCCTACGAGCAGTACTTC; CDR3aa: CASSLVMRPYEQYF
v_gene: TRBV28; len: 16; d_gene: .; j_gene: TRBJ1-1; abundance: .; CDR3nt: TGTGCCAGCAGTTTATGGGGACTCATGGGGGACACTGAAGCTTTCTTT; CDR3aa: CASSLWGLMGDTEAFF
v_gene: TRBV7-9; len: 12; d_gene: TRBD2; j_gene: TRBJ2-1; abundance: .; CDR3nt: TGTGCCAGCAGCCAACGGGAGGATGAGCAGTTCTTC; CDR3aa: CASSQREDEQFF
v_gene: TRBV29-1; len: 14; d_gene: TRBD1; j_gene: TRBJ1-3; abundance: .; CDR3nt: TGCAGCGCCTCCTACTGGGACAGAGGAAACACCATATATTTT; CDR3aa: CSASYWDRGNTIYF
v_gene: TRBV7-2; len: 14; d_gene: .; j_gene: TRBJ1-1; abundance: .; CDR3nt: TGTGCCAGCAGCTTGAGACTGCTGAACACTGAAGCTTTCTTT; CDR3aa: CASSLRLLNTEAFF